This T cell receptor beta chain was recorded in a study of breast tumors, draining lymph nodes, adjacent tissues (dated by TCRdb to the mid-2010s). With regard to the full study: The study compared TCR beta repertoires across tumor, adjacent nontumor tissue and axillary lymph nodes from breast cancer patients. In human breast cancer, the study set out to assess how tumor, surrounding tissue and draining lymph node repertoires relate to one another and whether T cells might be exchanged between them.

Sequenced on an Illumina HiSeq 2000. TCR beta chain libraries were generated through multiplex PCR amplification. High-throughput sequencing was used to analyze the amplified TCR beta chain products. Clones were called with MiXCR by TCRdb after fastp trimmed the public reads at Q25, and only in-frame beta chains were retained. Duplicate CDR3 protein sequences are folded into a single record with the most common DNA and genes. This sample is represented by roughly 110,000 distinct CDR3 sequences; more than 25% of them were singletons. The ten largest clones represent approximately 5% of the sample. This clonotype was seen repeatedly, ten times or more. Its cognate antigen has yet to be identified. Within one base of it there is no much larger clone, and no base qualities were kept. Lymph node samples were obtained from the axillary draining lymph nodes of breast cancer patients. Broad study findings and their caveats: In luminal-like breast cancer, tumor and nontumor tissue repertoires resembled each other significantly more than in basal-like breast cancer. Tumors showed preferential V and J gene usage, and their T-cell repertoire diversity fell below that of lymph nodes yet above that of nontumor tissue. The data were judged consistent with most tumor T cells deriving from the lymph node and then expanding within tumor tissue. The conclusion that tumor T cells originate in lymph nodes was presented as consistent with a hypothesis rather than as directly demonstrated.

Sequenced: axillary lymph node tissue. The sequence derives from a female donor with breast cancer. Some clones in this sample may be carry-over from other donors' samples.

The nucleotide sequence reads TGTGCCAGTAGTCGGCAGAACTATGGCTACACCTTC. This encodes CASSRQNYGYTF. The sequence links TRBV19 to TRBJ1-2; the D gene assignment is ambiguous. The CDR3 holds 12 amino acids from the cysteine to the phenylalanine. Left in the record is the CDR3 DNA by itself, 36 bases read in frame from the first base. Trimming costs V 5 bases and J 2 bases, and their ends lie 6 bases apart. Per the germline V gene (reference sequence), LNHDA is the CDR1 and SQIVND is the CDR2. The CDR3 plus the reference TRBV19 and TRBJ1-2 genes for the other parts give the full variable domain: DGGITQSPKYLFRKEGQNVTLSCEQNLNHDAMYWYRQDPGQGLRLIYYSQIVNDFQKGDIAEGYSVSREKKESFPLTVTSAQKNPTAFYLCASSRQNYGYTFGSGTRLTVV.